These 4 T cell receptor beta chains share one sample of origin, sequenced in a study of cytomegalovirus exposure and HLA in healthy donors. PCR primers comprised 60 Vbeta and 13 Jbeta primers. Produced via immunoSEQ multiplex PCR; TCRdb's table is partial and in-frame only. The sample has approximately 110,000 clones, 70% to 80% seen once. Sequencing was carried out using PBMCs. The receptors derive from a man aged 40-50 years in good health and CMV-seronegative.

The genes are TRBV6-5 and TRBJ2-5; 8 bases line up with TRBD1. Germline values: CDR1 MNHEY, CDR2 SVGAGI. This CDR3 is 15 amino acids long. V lost 3 bases, J lost 2 bases, and 5 bases stayed unmatched. The CDR3 nucleotides are TGTGCCAGCAGTTATACCGGACAGGGACAAGAGACCCAGTACTTC. This codes for CASSYTGQGQETQYF.

The chain has TRBV7-2 and TRBJ1-4, with a possible D match to TRBD1 (6 bases). The CDR3 totals 18 residues. V was pared by 3 bases and J by 1 base, with 18 bases between. In germline, CDR1 is SGHTA, CDR2 FQGNSA. The DNA of the CDR3 is TGTGCCAGCAGCTTGCGACAGGTGGATGATGTAACTAATGAAAAACTGTTTTTT. Translating gives CASSLRQVDDVTNEKLFF. Drawing the rest from reference TRBV7-2 and TRBJ1-4, the complete variable domain is GAGVSQSPSNKVTEKGKDVELRCDPISGHTALYWYRQSLGQGLEFLIYFQGNSAPDKSGLPSDRFSAERTGGSVSTLTIQRTQQEDSAVYLCASSLRQVDDVTNEKLFFGSGTQLSVL.

This clone appeared a single time. This sequence joins TRBV19 and TRBJ1-2, with 11 nucleotides matching TRBD1. Germline CDR1 LNHDA, CDR2 SQIVND (reference sequence). V was pared by 6 bases and J by 2 bases, with 8 bases of the junction left unmatched. The CDR3 has 16 amino acids. CDR3: CASSPGTGGLNYGYTF. The CDR3 coding sequence is TGTGCCAGTAGCCCCGGGACAGGGGGACTAAACTATGGCTACACCTTC.

This chain connects TRBV28 to TRBJ2-3, with 9 bases identical to TRBD2. Germline values: CDR1 MDHEN, CDR2 SYDVKM. J lost 4 bases, V lost 3 bases, and 8 bases had no gene match. This CDR3 contains 16 residues. The CDR3 region is CASSLMSGGLSDTQYF. The CDR3, as DNA: TGTGCCAGCAGTTTGATGAGCGGGGGGCTCTCAGATACGCAGTATTTT. The entire variable domain, with the rest obtained from reference TRBV28 and TRBJ2-3, is as follows: DVKVTQSSRYLVKRTGEKVFLECVQDMDHENMFWYRQDPGLGLRLIYFSYDVKMKEKGDIPEGYSVSREKKERFSLILESASTNQTSMYLCASSLMSGGLSDTQYFGPGTRLTVL.